The clone carrying this TCR beta chain was observed many times. No antigen is known for it. Preparation of the TCRbeta library involved a method that used unique molecular identifiers. TCRdb independently ran MiXCR on the PCR reads; one entry per CDR3 protein. This sample has about 7,200 distinct CDR3 sequences, with approximately 5.3% found just once. This sample is part of a study of T-cell reconstitution after alpha-beta-depleted transplantation in children. Study results and limitations: At one year after transplant, newly produced T cells mostly accounted for T-cell counts and diversity. Certain patients had high TCRbeta diversity at day 60, and it came from recipient T cells and thymic progenitors that survived. The study reportedly traced alpha-beta T cells about two months after transplant to several hundred expanded graft clones.

This CDR3 region has 13 residues. Trimming at V came to 1 base and at J to 6 bases, leaving 1 base not matched to a gene. The germline V gene encodes CDR1 SGHTS and CDR2 YDEGEE. This receptor was taken from a child less than two years old who had a stem cell transplant for acute myeloid leukemia, so the T cells may come from the graft donor. Source: PBMCs, mostly from graft donor cells, taken 180 days after TCRalphabeta/CD19-depleted stem cell transplant. The rearrangement joins TRBV5-8 to TRBJ2-1; 7 nucleotides line up with TRBD1. CDR3 amino acids: CASSLYRGNEQFF. The CDR3 coding sequence is TGTGCCAGCAGCTTGTACAGGGGCAATGAGCAGTTCTTC.